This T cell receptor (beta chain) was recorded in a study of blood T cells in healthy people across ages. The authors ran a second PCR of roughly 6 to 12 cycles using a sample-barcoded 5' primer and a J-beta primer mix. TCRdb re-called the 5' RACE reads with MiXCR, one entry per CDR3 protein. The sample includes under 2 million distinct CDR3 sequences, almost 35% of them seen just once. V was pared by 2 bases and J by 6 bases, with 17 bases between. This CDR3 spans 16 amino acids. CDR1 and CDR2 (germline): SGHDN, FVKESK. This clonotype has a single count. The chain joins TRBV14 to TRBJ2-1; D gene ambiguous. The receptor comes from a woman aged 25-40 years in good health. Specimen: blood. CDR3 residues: CASSQKIMLLGNEQFF. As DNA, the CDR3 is TGTGCCAGCAGCCAAAAAATCATGCTCCTAGGCAATGAGCAGTTCTTC.